These T cell receptor beta chains were read from a single sample in a study of CD8+CD57+ T cells in acquired aplastic anemia. TCRdb processed the reads anew with MiXCR; each CDR3 protein has one entry. Of 150,000 to 200,000 distinct CDR3 sequences listed, around 50% were seen once; the top ten hold 10% to 15%. The sample taken for sequencing was sorted CD4+, CD8+, or CD8+CD57+ T cells (not recorded which) from PBMCs. Source of these receptors: a human donor with aplastic anemia. Each CDR3 is given with its conserved first and last residue. Fields, in order: V gene, D gene, J gene, clone size, CDR3 DNA, CDR3 protein. The D gene is left open where the match is weak. Size tells how often a clone was seen (once, few, many) or the class of an expanded clone, and some rows leave it out.

TRBV27	NA	TRBJ1-4	NA	TGTGCCGGCAGATTCGGGCTTTCTAATGAAAAACTGTTTTTT	CAGRFGLSNEKLFF
TRBV30	NA	TRBJ2-7	many	TGTGCCTGGAGTTTTCGCTCCTACGAGCAGTACTTC	CAWSFRSYEQYF
TRBV7-8	NA	TRBJ1-1	NA	TGTGCCAGCAGACGGTTGGTTGGCACTGAAGCTTTCTTT	CASRRLVGTEAFF
TRBV2	TRBD2	TRBJ2-7	NA	TGTGCCAGAGGAGCGGGGGAGGGCTACGAGCAGTACTTC	CARGAGEGYEQYF
TRBV18	NA	TRBJ1-6	NA	TGTGCCAGCTCACCCCAGGGGCAGGGAAACAATTCACCCCTCCACTTT	CASSPQGQGNNSPLHF
TRBV7-7	NA	TRBJ1-2	NA	TGTGCCAGCAGCCCCCCCGTTATCTCGGAGGATGGCCACACCTTC	CASSPPVISEDGHTF
TRBV7-4	NA	TRBJ2-7	once	TGTGCCAGCAGCTTACGCAGGGAGGTGCAGTACTTC	CASSLRREVQYF
TRBV5-1	TRBD1	TRBJ2-6	NA	TGCGCCAGCAGCTTTGGGACAGCCTCTGGGGCCAACGTCCTGACTTTC	CASSFGTASGANVLTF
TRBV6-1	NA	TRBJ1-3	many	TGTGCCAGCACCCCCGTGGGAGGAAACACCATATATTTT	CASTPVGGNTIYF
TRBV24-1	TRBD1	TRBJ2-3	NA	TGTGCCACCAGTGGACAGGGGACCCTCATGAATACGCAGTATTTT	CATSGQGTLMNTQYF
TRBV20-1	TRBD2	TRBJ2-1	NA	TGCAGTGCAACTAGCGGGGGGCCGGGGAATGAGCAGTTCTTC	CSATSGGPGNEQFF
TRBV2	NA	TRBJ1-3	NA	TGTGCCAGCAGTGCTAGGCCTGCAGGGGAATCGGGAAACACCATATATTTT	CASSARPAGESGNTIYF
TRBV10-3	NA	TRBJ2-6	NA	TGTGCCATCAGTGACCTTGACAGGACCGGGGCCAACGTCCTGACTTTC	CAISDLDRTGANVLTF
TRBV24-1	TRBD2	TRBJ2-3	NA	TGTGCCACCAGTGACCGGGGACTAGCGGGAACAGATACGCAGTATTTT	CATSDRGLAGTDTQYF
TRBV7-2	NA	TRBJ1-1	few	TGTGCCAGCAGCTTTGGACGGGACACTGAAGCTTTCTTT	CASSFGRDTEAFF